These 2 T cell receptor beta chains came from one sample sequenced in a study of T cells in Graves' hyperthyroidism and ophthalmopathy. RNA transcripts served as the template for amplifying TCR beta CDR3 regions. The HTBI set primed first-round TCR CDR3 RT-PCR. Via MiXCR, TCRdb re-called the multiplex PCR reads, giving one row per CDR3 protein. Seen here are 600,000 to 850,000 distinct CDR3 sequences, roughly a sixth observed once, and the top ten hold roughly 17%. The sequenced sample consisted of blood. The source of these receptors is a woman between 50 and 59 years old with Graves' hyperthyroidism that later progressed to Graves' ophthalmopathy.

The DNA of the CDR3 is TGTGCTAGTGGTCCGGGGGGCGTCGGTGGGGTAGCGGCTAGATATTTT. The encoded protein is CASGPGGVGGVAARYF. This sequence joins TRBV12-5 and TRBJ1-3, with a tentative D call TRBD1 (6 bases). The V end was cut by 5 bases, the J end by 15 bases, with 29 bases between. The germline CDR1 and CDR2 sequences are LGHNT and FRNRAP. The CDR3 is made up of 16 amino acids.

The chain has TRBV3-1 and TRBJ2-3, with D perhaps TRBD2 (6 bases). Deletions cut 3 bases from V and 0 bases from J, with 10 bases between. Germline V gene lookup returns CDR1 LGHDT and CDR2 YNNKEL (reference sequence). The CDR3 consists of 15 residues. In DNA form, the CDR3 reads TGTGCCAGCAGCCAGCGGGGCGGAAGCACAGATACGCAGTATTTT. It encodes CASSQRGGSTDTQYF.